This T cell receptor beta chain is from a study of spatial heterogeneity in lung cancer. Study information: The study consistently detected more beta-chain than alpha-chain sequences. Study-wide findings and caveats: Ubiquitous expanded tumor TCRs surfaced in blood more at resection than they did at follow-up.

Regarding time point: sample taken at primary tumor resection. Whole RNA, which was extracted from tumor, nontumor lung tissue or frozen PBMC, was sequenced without any cell sorting. Samples came from 65 to 75 TRACERx patients with untreated early-stage lung cancer. Trimming cost V 5 bases and J 4 bases; bases outside gene matches: 6. The CDR3 is made up of 14 amino acids. Germline lookup yields CDR1 DFQATT and CDR2 SNEGSKA (reference sequence). Only a few counts were recorded for this clonotype. The antigen remains unidentified. TCR cDNA molecules each carried a unique molecular identifier. Using its own MiXCR run on the 5' RACE reads, TCRdb lists one record per CDR3 protein. The data contain roughly 8,000 distinct CDR3 sequences, 7% to 9.5% of them singletons.

This TCR derives from a female donor with early-stage non-small cell lung cancer. This chain links TRBV20-1 with TRBJ1-1; 11 nucleotides line up with TRBD1. The sample consisted of PBMCs, taken at surgery. CDR3 residues: CSAQRGQGGTEAFF. As DNA, the CDR3 is TGCAGTGCTCAGCGGGGACAGGGGGGCACTGAAGCTTTCTTT.